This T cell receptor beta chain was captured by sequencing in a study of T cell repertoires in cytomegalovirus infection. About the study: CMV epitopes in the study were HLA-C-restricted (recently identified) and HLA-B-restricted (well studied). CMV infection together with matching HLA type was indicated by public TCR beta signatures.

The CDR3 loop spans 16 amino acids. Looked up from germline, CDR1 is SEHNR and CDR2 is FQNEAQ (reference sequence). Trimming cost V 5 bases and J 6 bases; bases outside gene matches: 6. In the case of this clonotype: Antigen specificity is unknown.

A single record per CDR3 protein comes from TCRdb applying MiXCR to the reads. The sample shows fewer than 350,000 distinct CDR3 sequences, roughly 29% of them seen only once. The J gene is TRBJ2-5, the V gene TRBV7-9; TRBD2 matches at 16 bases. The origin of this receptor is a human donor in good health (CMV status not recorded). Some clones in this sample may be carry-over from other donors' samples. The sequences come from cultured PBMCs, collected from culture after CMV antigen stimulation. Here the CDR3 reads CASSAGLAGGWKTQYF. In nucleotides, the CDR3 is TGTGCCAGCAGCGCGGGACTAGCGGGAGGGTGGAAGACCCAGTACTTC.